The sequence of this T cell receptor beta chain was determined in a study of OX40 agonist ivuxolimab in advanced cancers. About the study: Ivuxolimab is an agonistic anti-OX40 (CD134) antibody, and patients were treated with it. Three patients responded partially, comprising one with hepatocellular carcinoma and two with cutaneous melanoma.

V shed 5 bases, J shed 0 bases, and the junction held 4 bases outside the gene matches. There are 15 residues in the CDR3. The germline V gene encodes CDR1 SGHNT and CDR2 YENEEA. This clone was seen just once. Sequencing used immunoSEQ multiplex PCR; TCRdb keeps in-frame clones, though not all of them. Among 75,000 to 85,000 clones listed, around 86% were seen once. The V gene is TRBV11-3, the J gene TRBJ2-5; 9 positions agree with TRBD1. The sequencing here drew on CD4+ or CD8+ T cells sorted from blood, taken in a trial of the OX40 agonist ivuxolimab. The sequence came from an adult with an advanced solid tumor such as melanoma, head and neck, liver or kidney cancer. The CDR3 spells CASSPGQGNQETQYF. The CDR3 DNA reads TGTGCCAGCAGCCCCGGACAGGGGAACCAAGAGACCCAGTACTTC.